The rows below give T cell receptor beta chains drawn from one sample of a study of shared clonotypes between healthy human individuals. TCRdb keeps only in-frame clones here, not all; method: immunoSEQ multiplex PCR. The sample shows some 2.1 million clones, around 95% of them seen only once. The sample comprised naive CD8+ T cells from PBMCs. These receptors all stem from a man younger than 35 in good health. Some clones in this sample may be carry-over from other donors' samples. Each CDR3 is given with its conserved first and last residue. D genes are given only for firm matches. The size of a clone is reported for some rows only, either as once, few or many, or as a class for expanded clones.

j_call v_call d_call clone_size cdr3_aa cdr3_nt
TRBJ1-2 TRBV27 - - CASGHGGLYGYTF TGTGCCAGCGGGCACGGGGGCCTTTATGGCTACACCTTC
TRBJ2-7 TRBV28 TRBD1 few CASSFGTGGYEQYF TGTGCCAGCAGTTTCGGGACAGGGGGCTACGAGCAGTACTTC
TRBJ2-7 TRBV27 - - CASSLYTAYEQYF TGTGCCAGCAGTTTATACACAGCCTACGAGCAGTACTTC
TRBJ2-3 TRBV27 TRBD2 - CASSQGLLNTDTQYF TGTGCCAGCAGTCAGGGACTACTAAACACAGATACGCAGTATTTT
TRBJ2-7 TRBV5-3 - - CARSLTTGLGEQYF TGTGCCAGAAGCTTGACTACAGGTCTTGGGGAGCAGTACTTC
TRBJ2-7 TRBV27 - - CASSAGRTLYEQYF TGTGCCAGCAGTGCGGGGCGGACACTCTACGAGCAGTACTTC
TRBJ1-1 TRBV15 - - CATSRGTGAAGGTEAFF TGTGCCACCAGCAGAGGTACAGGTGCTGCAGGTGGCACTGAAGCTTTCTTT
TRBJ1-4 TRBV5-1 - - CASSLGGGRGEKLFF TGCGCCAGCAGCTTGGGGGGAGGGCGAGGTGAAAAACTGTTTTTT
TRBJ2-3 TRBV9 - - CASQQVGADTQYF TGTGCCAGCCAACAGGTTGGGGCAGATACGCAGTATTTT
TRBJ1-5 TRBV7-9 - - CASSLGENSNQPQHF TGTGCCAGCAGCTTAGGGGAAAATAGCAATCAGCCCCAGCATTTT
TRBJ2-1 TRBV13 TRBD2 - CASSTGTSWYNEQFF TGTGCCAGCAGCACTGGGACTAGCTGGTACAATGAGCAGTTCTTC
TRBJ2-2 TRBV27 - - CASSSPLRQKIAGELFF TGTGCCAGCAGTTCCCCCTTGAGACAGAAGATCGCCGGGGAGCTGTTTTTT
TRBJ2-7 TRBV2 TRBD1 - CASSFPTRGQLSYEQYF TGTGCCAGCAGTTTTCCTACCAGGGGACAGCTATCCTACGAGCAGTACTTC
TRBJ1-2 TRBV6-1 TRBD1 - CAITVTGTLYGYTF TGTGCCATCACGGTGACAGGGACTTTGTATGGCTACACCTTC
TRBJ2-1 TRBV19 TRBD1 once CATLSGTGVDEQFF TGTGCCACCCTAAGTGGGACAGGGGTGGATGAGCAGTTCTTC
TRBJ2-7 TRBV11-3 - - CASSLDTAGEQYF TGTGCCAGCAGCTTAGATACAGCGGGCGAGCAGTACTTC
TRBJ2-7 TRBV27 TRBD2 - CASSLAGVSYEQYF TGTGCCAGCAGTTTAGCGGGGGTCTCCTACGAGCAGTACTTC
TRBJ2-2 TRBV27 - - CASSFNTGELFF TGTGCCAGCAGTTTTAATACCGGGGAGCTGTTTTTT
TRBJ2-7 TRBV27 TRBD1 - CASSQDRSTYEQYF TGTGCCAGCAGTCAGGACAGGTCTACCTACGAGCAGTACTTC
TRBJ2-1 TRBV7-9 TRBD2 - CASSPGGASGRAVMGEQFF TGTGCCAGCAGCCCAGGTGGGGCTAGCGGGAGGGCCGTGATGGGTGAGCAGTTCTTC
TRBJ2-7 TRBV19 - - CASSLLLGPGEQYF TGTGCCAGTAGTCTCCTTCTGGGGCCGGGTGAGCAGTACTTC
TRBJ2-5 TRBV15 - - CATSSRAAEETQYF TGTGCCACTTCTTCTAGGGCGGCCGAAGAGACCCAGTACTTC
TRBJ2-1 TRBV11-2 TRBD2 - CASSFGGVREGNEQFF TGTGCCAGCAGCTTTGGTGGTGTTAGGGAGGGGAATGAGCAGTTCTTC
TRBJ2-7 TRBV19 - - CASSTSRRPYEQYF TGTGCCAGTAGTACGTCCAGGCGTCCCTACGAGCAGTACTTC
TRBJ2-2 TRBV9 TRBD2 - CASSVASGADTGELFF TGTGCCAGCAGCGTAGCCAGCGGGGCGGATACCGGGGAGCTGTTTTTT
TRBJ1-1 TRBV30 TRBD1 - CAWSAGTGSHTEAFF TGTGCCTGGAGTGCCGGGACAGGGTCACACACTGAAGCTTTCTTT
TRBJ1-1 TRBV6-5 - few CASSAGDTEAFF TGTGCCAGCAGTGCGGGTGACACTGAAGCTTTCTTT
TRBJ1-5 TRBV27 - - CASGQAPGNQHF TGTGCCAGCGGCCAAGCCCCAGGAAACCAGCATTTT
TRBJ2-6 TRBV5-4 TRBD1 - CASSLQGAGANVLTF TGTGCCAGCAGCTTGCAGGGGGCCGGGGCCAACGTCCTGACTTTC
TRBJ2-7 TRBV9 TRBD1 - CASSENRDRPSYEQYF TGTGCCAGCAGCGAGAACCGGGACAGGCCCTCCTACGAGCAGTACTTC
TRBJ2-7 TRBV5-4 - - CATQEASYEQYF TGTGCCACCCAGGAGGCCTCCTACGAGCAGTACTTC
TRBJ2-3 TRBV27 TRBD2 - CASSWGGADTQYF TGTGCCAGCAGTTGGGGGGGGGCAGATACGCAGTATTTT
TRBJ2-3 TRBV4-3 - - CASSQDLASALADTQYF TGCGCCAGCAGCCAAGATCTGGCTAGCGCTTTGGCAGATACGCAGTATTTT
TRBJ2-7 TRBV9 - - CASSVLDSEAGEQYF TGTGCCAGCAGCGTATTGGACTCTGAGGCGGGCGAGCAGTACTTC
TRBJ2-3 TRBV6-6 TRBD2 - CASSQLAGDSDTQYF TGTGCCAGCAGTCAACTAGCGGGAGATTCAGATACGCAGTATTTT
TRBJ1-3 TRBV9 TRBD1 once CASSVAGQGGNTIYF TGTGCCAGCAGCGTAGCGGGACAGGGAGGAAACACCATATATTTT
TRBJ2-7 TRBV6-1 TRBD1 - CASSDFGTVYEQYF TGTGCCAGCAGTGATTTCGGGACAGTCTACGAGCAGTACTTC
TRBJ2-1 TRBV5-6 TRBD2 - CASSPNSLAGEQFF TGTGCCAGCAGCCCAAACTCCCTAGCGGGGGAGCAGTTCTTC
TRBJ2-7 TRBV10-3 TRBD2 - CAISSGTLTYEQYF TGTGCCATCAGTAGCGGGACGCTAACCTACGAGCAGTACTTC
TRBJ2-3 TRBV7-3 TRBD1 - CASSFFAGGRDTQYF TGTGCCAGCAGCTTTTTTGCAGGGGGTCGGGATACGCAGTATTTT
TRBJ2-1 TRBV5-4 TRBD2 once CASSFKRERRNEQFF TGTGCCAGCAGCTTCAAGCGGGAACGAAGGAATGAGCAGTTCTTC
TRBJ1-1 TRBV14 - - CASSQDGGSQSEAFF TGTGCCAGCAGCCAAGATGGCGGTTCCCAATCTGAAGCTTTCTTT